These 8 T cell receptor beta chains share one sample of origin, sequenced in a study of shared clonotypes between healthy human individuals. Generated by immunoSEQ multiplex PCR, the TCRdb table keeps only in-frame clones and is missing some. The sample carries 490,000 or so clones, over 65% recorded once. Source material: PBMCs. The source of these receptors is a woman aged 35 to 49 in good health. Some clones in this sample may be carry-over from other donors' samples.

CDR3 nucleotides: TGTGCCAGCAGTCCCTCCCAGACGGTTGGAGGCTACACCTTC. Translated, it gives CASSPSQTVGGYTF. The chain joins TRBV6-1 to TRBJ1-2; D unresolved. This CDR3 has 14 residues. V lost 5 bases to trimming and J lost 8 bases, with 18 bases between them. CDR1 and CDR2 (germline): MNHNS, SASEGT.

This clone showed up just a few times. This chain uses TRBV9 with TRBJ1-1; 9 nucleotides match TRBD1. Germline V gives CDR1 SGDLS, CDR2 YYNGEE. The V segment lost 2 bases and the J segment 0 bases; nucleotides outside the gene matches: 5. The CDR3 runs 16 residues. The CDR3: CASSVSTGGMNTEAFF. The CDR3 coding sequence is TGTGCCAGCAGCGTTTCGACAGGGGGGATGAACACTGAAGCTTTCTTT.

This sequence joins TRBV11-2 and TRBJ2-5; perhaps TRBD2 as D (7 bases). This CDR3 contains 11 residues. Germline assignment: CDR1 SGHAT and CDR2 FQNNGV. Trimming removed 6 bases at V and 7 bases at J, with 9 bases between. CDR3 loop: CASRGGPTQYF. CDR3 nucleotides: TGTGCCAGCAGGGGGGGGCCGACCCAGTACTTC.

The chain recombines TRBV10-3 with TRBJ2-1; no clear D gene. Germline CDR1 reads ENHRY; CDR2 reads SYGVKD. Between the trimmed V and J ends, which lost 2 bases and 6 bases, there was a span of 5 bases. The CDR3 sequence is 12 residues long. The CDR3 here is CAISETPNEQFF. The CDR3 DNA reads as TGTGCCATCAGTGAGACCCCCAATGAGCAGTTCTTC.

The chain couples TRBV15 to TRBJ1-1; no reliable D call. This CDR3 is built from 16 residues. V shed 5 bases and J shed 6 bases, with 22 bases lying between them. The germline V gene encodes CDR1 LNHNV and CDR2 YYDKDF (reference sequence). This chain's CDR3 is CATSPPAGLVRAEAFF. The CDR3 bases are TGTGCCACCAGCCCCCCTGCCGGTTTGGTACGGGCTGAAGCTTTCTTT.

This chain uses TRBV19 with TRBJ2-5, with TRBD1 as a possible D gene (6 bases). Per germline, CDR1 LNHDA and CDR2 SQIVND (reference sequence). The V end was cut by 6 bases, the J end by 6 bases, with 17 bases between. CDR3 length equals 14 residues. The CDR3 region has the DNA TGTGCCAGTAGAATCAGGGGCCCGAACCAGACCCAGTACTTC. Protein product: CASRIRGPNQTQYF.

Concerning this clone itself: A far larger clone is just one base off, so this is likely a read error. The same CDR3 can be traced to other DNA sequences in this sample. V and J are TRBV28 and TRBJ2-7; D ambiguous. Germline loops: CDR1 MDHEN, CDR2 SYDVKM. This CDR3 comprises 11 residues. V dropped 6 bases and J dropped 2 bases, with 5 bases sitting between them. The CDR3 region is CASSLAYEQYF. The CDR3 DNA follows: TGTGCCAGCAGCTTGGCCTACGAGCAGTACTTC.

The chain uses TRBV28 and TRBJ1-2; D is ambiguous. Looked up from germline, CDR1 is MDHEN and CDR2 is SYDVKM. V shed 0 bases and J shed 2 bases, with 7 bases lying between them. The CDR3 length is 14 residues. CDR3 DNA: TGTGCCAGCAGTTTATGGGCAAGCAACTATGGCTACACCTTC. This translates into CASSLWASNYGYTF.